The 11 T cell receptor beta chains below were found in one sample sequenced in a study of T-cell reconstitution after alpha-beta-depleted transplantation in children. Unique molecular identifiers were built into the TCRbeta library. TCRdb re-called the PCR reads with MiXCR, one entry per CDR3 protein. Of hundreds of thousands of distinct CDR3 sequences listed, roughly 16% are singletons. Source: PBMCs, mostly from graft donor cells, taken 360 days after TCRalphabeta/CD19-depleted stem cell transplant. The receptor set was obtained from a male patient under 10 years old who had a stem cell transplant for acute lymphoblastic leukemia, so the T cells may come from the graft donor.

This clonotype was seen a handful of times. CDR3 sequence reads: CASSLVAGVLNEQFF. In nucleotides, the CDR3 is TGCGCCAGCAGCTTGGTAGCGGGAGTCTTAAATGAGCAGTTCTTC. The genes are TRBV5-1 and TRBJ2-1; TRBD2 agrees at 9 bases. The CDR3 has 15 amino acids. Trimming cost V 0 bases and J 7 bases; bases outside gene matches: 5. Germline V CDR1 and CDR2: SGHRS, YFSETQ.

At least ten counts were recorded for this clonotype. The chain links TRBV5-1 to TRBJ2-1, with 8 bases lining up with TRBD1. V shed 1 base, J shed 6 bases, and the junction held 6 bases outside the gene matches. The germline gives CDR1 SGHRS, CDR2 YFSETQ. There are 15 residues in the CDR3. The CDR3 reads CASSLMAGGVNEQFF. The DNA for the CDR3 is TGCGCCAGCAGCTTGATGGCAGGGGGCGTCAATGAGCAGTTCTTC. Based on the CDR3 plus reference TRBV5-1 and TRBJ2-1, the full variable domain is KAGVTQTPRYLIKTRGQQVTLSCSPISGHRSVSWYQQTPGQGLQFLFEYFSETQRNKGNFPGRFSGRQFSNSRSEMNVSTLELGDSALYLCASSLMAGGVNEQFFGPGTRLTVL.

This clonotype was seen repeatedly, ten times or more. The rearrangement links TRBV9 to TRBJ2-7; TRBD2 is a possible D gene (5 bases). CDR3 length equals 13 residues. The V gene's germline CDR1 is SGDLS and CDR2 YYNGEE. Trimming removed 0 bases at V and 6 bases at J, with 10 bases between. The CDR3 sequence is CASSVVSGGEQYF. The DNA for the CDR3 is TGTGCCAGCAGCGTAGTGTCTGGAGGCGAGCAGTACTTC.

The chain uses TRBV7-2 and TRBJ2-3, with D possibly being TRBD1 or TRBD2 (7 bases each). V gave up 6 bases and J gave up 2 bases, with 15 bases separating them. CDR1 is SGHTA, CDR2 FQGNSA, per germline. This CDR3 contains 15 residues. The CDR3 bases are TGTGCCAGCAGATCAGGGGGAGGGCTCACAGATACGCAGTATTTT. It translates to CASRSGGGLTDTQYF.

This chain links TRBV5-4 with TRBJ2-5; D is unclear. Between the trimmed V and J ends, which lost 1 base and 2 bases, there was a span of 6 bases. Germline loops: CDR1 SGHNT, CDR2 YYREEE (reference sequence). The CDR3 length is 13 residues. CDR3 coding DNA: TGTGCCAGCAGCTTGAGTCAGCAAGAGACCCAGTACTTC. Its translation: CASSLSQQETQYF.

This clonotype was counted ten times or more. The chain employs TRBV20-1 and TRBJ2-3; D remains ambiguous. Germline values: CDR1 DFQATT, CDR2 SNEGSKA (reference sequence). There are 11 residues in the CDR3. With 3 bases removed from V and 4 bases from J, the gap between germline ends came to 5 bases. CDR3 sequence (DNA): TGCAGTGCTAGGGGTTCAGATACGCAGTATTTT. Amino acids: CSARGSDTQYF.

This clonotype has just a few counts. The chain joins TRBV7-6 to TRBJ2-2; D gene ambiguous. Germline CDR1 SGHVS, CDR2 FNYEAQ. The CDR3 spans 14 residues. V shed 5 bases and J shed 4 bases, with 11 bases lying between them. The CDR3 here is CASSRSPRTGELFF. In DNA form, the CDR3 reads TGTGCCAGCAGCAGGTCTCCGCGCACCGGGGAGCTGTTTTTT.

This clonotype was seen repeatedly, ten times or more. The CDR3, as DNA: TGTGCCAGCAGTTTAACGCAGAATACCTACGAGCAGTACTTC. This codes for CASSLTQNTYEQYF. The genes are TRBV28 and TRBJ2-7; D not certain. Per the germline V gene, CDR1 is MDHEN and CDR2 is SYDVKM. Trimming took off 2 bases at V and 2 bases at J, with 10 bases between the two ends. The CDR3 covers 14 residues. Drawing the rest from reference TRBV28 and TRBJ2-7, the complete variable domain is DVKVTQSSRYLVKRTGEKVFLECVQDMDHENMFWYRQDPGLGLRLIYFSYDVKMKEKGDIPEGYSVSREKKERFSLILESASTNQTSMYLCASSLTQNTYEQYFGPGTRLTVT.

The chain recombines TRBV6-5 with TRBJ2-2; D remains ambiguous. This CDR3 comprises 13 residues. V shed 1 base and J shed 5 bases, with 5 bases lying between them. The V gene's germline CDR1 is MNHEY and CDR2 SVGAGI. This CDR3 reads CASSYLATGELFF. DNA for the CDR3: TGTGCCAGCAGTTACTTGGCGACCGGGGAGCTGTTTTTT.

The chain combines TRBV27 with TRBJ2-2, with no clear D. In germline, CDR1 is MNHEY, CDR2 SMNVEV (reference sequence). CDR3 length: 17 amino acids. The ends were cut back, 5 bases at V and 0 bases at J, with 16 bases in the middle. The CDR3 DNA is TGTGCCAGCAGTGGCCCAAAACTTGCCCCGAACACCGGGGAGCTGTTTTTT. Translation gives CASSGPKLAPNTGELFF.

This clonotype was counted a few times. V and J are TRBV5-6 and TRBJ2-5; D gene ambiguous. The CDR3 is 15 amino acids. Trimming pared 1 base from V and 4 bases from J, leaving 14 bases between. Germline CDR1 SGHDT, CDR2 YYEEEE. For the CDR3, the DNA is TGTGCCAGCAGCTTGATCCTAAACACGAGAGAGACCCAGTACTTC. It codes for CASSLILNTRETQYF.